A single sample gave rise to the 29 T cell receptor beta chains below, sequenced in a study of molecular identifiers for immune sequencing clone quantification. MiXCR was run by TCRdb on the PCR reads, yielding one entry per CDR3 protein. The sample consists of just under 65,000 distinct CDR3 sequences, over 15% of them appearing once. The source material was naive CD8+ T cells from blood, with Jurkat cell RNA spiked in. Subset here: FACS-sorted CD8+CD4-CCR7+CD45RA+ naive T cells. The receptor set was obtained from a human donor in good health. Some libraries in this study had Jurkat cell RNA spiked in.

This clonotype was counted between two and nine times. This chain joins TRBV20-1 and TRBJ2-7, with D possibly TRBD1 on 6 matching bases. V dropped 3 bases and J dropped 4 bases, with 13 bases sitting between them. Looked up from germline, CDR1 is DFQATT and CDR2 is SNEGSKA (reference sequence). The CDR3 contains 13 residues. Here the CDR3 DNA reads TGCAGTGCTAGCAACAGGGATTCATACGAGCAGTACTTC. Translation gives CSASNRDSYEQYF.

The chain carries TRBV24-1 and TRBJ2-1; 10 bases fit TRBD2. In germline, CDR1 is KGHDR, CDR2 SFDVKD. V shed 4 bases and J 0 bases; nucleotides not matched to a gene: 8. This CDR3 region has 18 residues. CDR3 region: CATSDHLQREGSYNEQFF. The CDR3 coding sequence is TGTGCCACCAGTGACCACTTACAGCGGGAGGGCTCCTACAATGAGCAGTTCTTC.

This clonotype showed up many times. This rearrangement joins TRBV20-1 to TRBJ2-1, with 10 nucleotides matching TRBD2. V shed 0 bases, J shed 0 bases, and the junction held 8 bases outside the gene matches. The CDR3 loop spans 18 amino acids. The germline gives CDR1 DFQATT, CDR2 SNEGSKA (reference sequence). CDR3 in amino acids: CSARESLAGLHSYNEQFF. In DNA, the CDR3 is TGCAGTGCTAGAGAGTCACTAGCGGGATTGCACTCCTACAATGAGCAGTTCTTC.

This clonotype has at least ten counts. The V and J genes are TRBV4-3 and TRBJ2-7; D may be TRBD2 (5 bases). V was trimmed by 0 bases and J by 4 bases, leaving 13 bases between them. This CDR3 is built from 15 residues. CDR1 is LGHNA, CDR2 YSLEER, per germline. The CDR3 loop reads CASSQERDELYEQYF. The CDR3 region has the DNA TGCGCCAGCAGCCAAGAGAGGGATGAATTGTACGAGCAGTACTTC.

As concerns this clonotype: Mismatch with germline at one junction end may stem from a read error. The rearrangement uses TRBV6-5 and TRBJ2-3; 14 positions agree with TRBD2. Germline-derived CDR1 and CDR2 are MNHEY and SVGAGI. This CDR3 is 15 amino acids long. The CDR3 sequence is CASSRLAGGADPQYF. Written as DNA, the CDR3 is TGTGCCAGCAGCCGACTAGCGGGGGGGGCAGATCCGCAGTATTTT.

Turning to this clonotype: A much more abundant neighbour one base away suggests this may be a read error. V is TRBV28 and J is TRBJ1-5; the D is unclear. This CDR3 has 15 amino acids. Germline V CDR1 and CDR2: MDHEN, SYDVKM. The germline V and J ends were trimmed by 11 bases and 2 bases, with 19 bases remaining between them. As DNA, the CDR3 is TGTGCCCGCGGGGAGACTGCGATAGGCAATCAGCCCCAGCATTTT. This codes for CARGETAIGNQPQHF.

This clonotype appeared many times. The genes are TRBV4-1 and TRBJ2-3, with 7 positions matching TRBD1. Germline V lookup: CDR1 MGHRA, CDR2 YSYEKL. This CDR3 is built from 16 residues. The V and J ends lost 5 bases and 2 bases, in that order; junction bases with no gene match: 10. The CDR3 protein is CASSSRGTDSTDTQYF. CDR3 nucleotides: TGCGCCAGCAGCAGCCGAGGGACAGACTCCACAGATACGCAGTATTTT.

This clonotype has a count of ten or more. The chain has TRBV7-2 and TRBJ2-1; 7 positions agree with TRBD2. CDR3 length: 16 residues. The ends lost 1 base at V and 0 bases at J; junction bases unmatched: 3. CDR1 and CDR2 from the germline V gene are SGHTA and FQGNSA. CDR3 protein: CASSLVRTSSYNEQFF. CDR3 bases: TGTGCCAGCAGCTTAGTTAGGACTAGCTCCTACAATGAGCAGTTCTTC.

About this clonotype: With a much larger clone just one base away, this may be a read error. This rearrangement joins TRBV7-9 to TRBJ2-7; TRBD2 matches 9 bases. CDR3 length: 15 amino acids. Per the germline V gene, CDR1 is SEHNR and CDR2 is FQNEAQ (reference sequence). The CDR3 loop is CASSLATTSGYEQCF. CDR3 coding DNA: TGTGCCAGCAGCTTAGCAACGACTAGCGGCTACGAGCAGTGCTTC.

For this clonotype: A clone one base away is much larger, so this may be a read error. The rearrangement uses TRBV7-2 and TRBJ2-3; 13 nucleotides match TRBD2. Germline CDR1 reads SGHTA; CDR2 reads FQGNSA. This CDR3 comprises 16 residues. CDR3: CASSWTSGGLTDMQYF. The CDR3 DNA sequence: TGTGCCAGCAGTTGGACTAGCGGGGGACTCACAGATATGCAGTATTTT.

There are many counts of this clonotype. The V gene is TRBV9, the J gene TRBJ1-1, with D possibly matching TRBD1 (6 bases). Germline V lookup: CDR1 SGDLS, CDR2 YYNGEE. The CDR3 covers 17 residues. The V end was cut by 0 bases, the J end by 4 bases, with 19 bases between. The CDR3 DNA reads as TGTGCCAGCAGCGTAGCCCCCGTTCAGGGGTCGGTCACTGAAGCTTTCTTT. It encodes CASSVAPVQGSVTEAFF.

This clonotype was seen at least ten times. The gene calls are TRBV7-8 and TRBJ1-5; unclear D gene. Trimming shortened V by 5 bases and J by 0 bases, and 8 bases separated the two germline ends. Germline-derived CDR1 and CDR2 are SGHVS and FQNEAQ. This CDR3 region has 14 residues. CDR3 region: CASSLELSNQPQHF. CDR3 in DNA: TGTGCCAGCAGCCTAGAGCTTAGCAATCAGCCCCAGCATTTT.

V is TRBV4-2 and J is TRBJ2-1, with 10 bases fitting TRBD2. Germline CDR1 reads LGHNA; CDR2 reads YNFKEQ. V lost 0 bases, J lost 5 bases, and 4 bases stayed unmatched. The CDR3 is made up of 16 amino acids. The CDR3 loop is CASSQEAGGYDNEQFF. CDR3 nucleotides: TGTGCCAGCAGCCAAGAAGCGGGAGGGTACGACAATGAGCAGTTCTTC.

This clonotype occurred many times. Mismatch with germline at one junction end may stem from a read error. The chain uses TRBV7-8 and TRBJ2-1, with a tentative D call TRBD1 (5 bases). This CDR3 is built from 15 residues. Germline V gives CDR1 SGHVS, CDR2 FQNEAQ. The CDR3 loop reads CASTLGVGLGNEQFF. DNA for the CDR3: TGTGCCAGCACCTTAGGGGTCGGCTTAGGCAATGAGCAGTTCTTC.

This clonotype was seen repeatedly, ten times or more. This chain links TRBV7-9 with TRBJ1-1; D gene uncertain. Between the trimmed V and J ends, which lost 7 bases and 1 base, there was a span of 16 bases. There are 15 residues in the CDR3. CDR1 and CDR2 (germline): SEHNR, FQNEAQ (reference sequence). The CDR3 nucleotides are TGTGCCAGCACCCAAATAACCGGGAAGAACACTGAAGCTTTCTTT. This translates into CASTQITGKNTEAFF.

This clonotype was found many times. J is TRBJ1-5 and V is TRBV7-9, with a tentative D call TRBD1 (5 bases). Trimming stripped 1 base from V and 5 bases from J, with 9 bases between. The CDR3 spans 14 residues. Germline CDR1 and CDR2: SEHNR and FQNEAQ (reference sequence). The CDR3 reads CASSLDQGDQPQHF. In nucleotides, the CDR3 is TGTGCCAGCAGCTTAGACCAGGGAGATCAGCCCCAGCATTTT.

The chain joins TRBV5-1 to TRBJ2-5; 7 bases align to TRBD2. V was clipped by 2 bases and J by 4 bases; unmatched bases: 8. The CDR3 covers 15 residues. Germline V gene data show CDR1 as SGHRS and CDR2 as YFSETQ. CDR3 sequence: CASSFGLVGGETQYF. The CDR3 DNA is TGCGCCAGCAGCTTCGGACTAGTGGGGGGAGAGACCCAGTACTTC.

Concerning this clonotype itself: A much more abundant neighbour one base away suggests this may be a read error. The genes are TRBV7-6 and TRBJ2-7; TRBD2 agrees at 9 bases. The CDR3 contains 13 residues. Germline loops: CDR1 SGHVS, CDR2 FNYEAQ. Trimming at V came to 5 bases and at J to 9 bases, leaving 8 bases not matched to a gene. The DNA for the CDR3 is TGTGCCAGCAGCCGACTGGGCGGGGGGGGGCAGTACTTC. It translates to CASSRLGGGGQYF.

This clonotype has a count of ten or more. The chain employs TRBV18 and TRBJ2-5; D call uncertain. The V gene's germline CDR1 is KGHSH and CDR2 LQKENI. With 6 bases removed from V and 5 bases from J, the gap between germline ends came to 13 bases. The CDR3 has 13 amino acids. This CDR3 is CASSAAFGETQYF. DNA for the CDR3: TGTGCCAGCTCCGCGGCCTTCGGGGAGACCCAGTACTTC.

The rearrangement uses TRBV27 and TRBJ1-5; D gene unclear. The CDR3 consists of 14 residues. V lost 6 bases and J lost 3, with 12 bases in between. Germline CDR1 MNHEY, CDR2 SMNVEV (reference sequence). The CDR3 here is CASRLGGANQPQHF. Here the CDR3 DNA reads TGTGCCAGCAGACTAGGTGGAGCCAATCAGCCCCAGCATTTT.

V gene TRBV20-1 combines with J gene TRBJ2-1, with 7 bases that match TRBD1. This CDR3 has 11 amino acids. With 6 bases clipped from V and 10 bases from J, the junction kept 6 bases outside the gene matches. Germline V CDR1 and CDR2: DFQATT, SNEGSKA (reference sequence). The CDR3 reads CSASLTGEQFF. In nucleotides, the CDR3 is TGCAGTGCCTCCTTGACAGGGGAGCAGTTCTTC.

This clonotype was detected ten times or more. The rearrangement links TRBV5-1 to TRBJ2-7; no clear D gene. CDR3 length: 16 amino acids. The germline V gene has CDR1 SGHRS and CDR2 YFSETQ. V shed 3 bases and J shed 0 bases, with 16 bases lying between them. In nucleotides, the CDR3 is TGCGCCAGCAGCTCCGACGGGCTCGCGGCCTCCTACGAGCAGTACTTC. Its translation: CASSSDGLAASYEQYF.

This clonotype has ten or more counts. The CDR3 sequence: CASSRDRETQYF. The DNA of the CDR3 is TGTGCCAGCAGCCGGGACCGAGAGACCCAGTACTTC. This chain uses TRBV12-3 or TRBV12-4 with TRBJ2-5; D may correspond to TRBD1 or TRBD2 (5 bases each). This CDR3 has 12 residues. V lost 6 bases and J 4 bases, leaving 9 bases between the germline ends.

About this clonotype itself: Just one base apart from a much larger clone, this may be a read error. This chain links TRBV6-5 with TRBJ2-5; weak D call: TRBD1 (6 bases). V shed 5 bases and J shed 7 bases, with 17 bases lying between them. CDR3 length: 14 amino acids. The V gene's germline CDR1 is MNHEY and CDR2 SVGAGI. The CDR3 bases are TGTGCCAGCAGTAAATTCAGGGGAATTGGGACCCAGTACTTC. Amino acid sequence: CASSKFRGIGTQYF.

At least ten counts were recorded for this clonotype. J is TRBJ2-3 and V is TRBV28; the match to TRBD2 covers 11 bases. The CDR3 spans 17 residues. The junction had 14 bases not matched to a gene; V was cut back by 8 bases and J by 4 bases. CDR1 and CDR2 (germline): MDHEN, SYDVKM. CDR3 protein: CASGLAGGRVGADTQYF. The DNA for the CDR3 is TGTGCCAGCGGCCTAGCGGGAGGCCGGGTAGGCGCAGATACGCAGTATTTT.

At least ten counts were recorded for this clonotype. V usage is TRBV21-1 and J usage is TRBJ2-5; TRBD1 was called by the table and not checked on the DNA. TRBV21-1 is a pseudogene. The CDR3 extends over 19 amino acids. The CDR3 DNA follows: TGTGCCAGCAGCAAAATTATATTTTCGAGACAGGGGGCGAAAGAGACCCAGTACTTC. Protein sequence: CASSKIIFSRQGAKETQYF.

There are many counts of this clonotype. The genes are TRBV20-1 and TRBJ2-2; 13 bases map to TRBD2. The germline CDR1 and CDR2 sequences are DFQATT and SNEGSKA (reference sequence). The trim removed 5 bases at V and 4 bases at J, leaving 7 bases unmatched. The CDR3 loop spans 16 amino acids. CDR3 in amino acids: CSAQGLAGSSTGELFF. The DNA of the CDR3 is TGCAGTGCTCAGGGACTAGCGGGATCTAGCACCGGGGAGCTGTTTTTT.

The CDR3 DNA reads as TGTGCTAGTGGTTTGGTAAATGGCGGGGAGCTGTTTTTT. Translation gives CASGLVNGGELFF. The chain couples TRBV12-5 to TRBJ2-2; D gene ambiguous. CDR1 and CDR2 from the germline V gene are LGHNT and FRNRAP. The CDR3 loop spans 13 amino acids. Trimming left V 0 bases short and J 7 bases short, with 6 bases between.

This chain joins TRBV9 and TRBJ2-7, with TRBD2 matching 7 bases. The V segment lost 0 bases and the J segment 4 bases; nucleotides outside the gene matches: 4. There are 14 residues in the CDR3. Germline V gives CDR1 SGDLS, CDR2 YYNGEE. For the CDR3, the DNA is TGTGCCAGCAGCGTAGGCGGGAGCGGGTACGAGCAGTACTTC. Protein: CASSVGGSGYEQYF.